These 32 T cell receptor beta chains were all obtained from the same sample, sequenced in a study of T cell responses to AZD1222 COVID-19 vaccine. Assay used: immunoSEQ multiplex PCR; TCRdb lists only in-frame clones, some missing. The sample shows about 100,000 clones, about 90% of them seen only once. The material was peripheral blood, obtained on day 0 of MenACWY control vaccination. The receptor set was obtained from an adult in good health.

The CDR3 region is CASSFPGTYITYEQYF. Here the CDR3 DNA reads TGTGCCAGCAGCTTCCCCGGGACCTACATAACCTACGAGCAGTACTTC. The chain combines TRBV7-2 with TRBJ2-7, with D perhaps assigned TRBD1 or TRBD2 (5 bases each). The CDR3 spans 16 residues. Trimming left V 3 bases short and J 2 bases short, with 17 bases between. Germline CDR1 is SGHTA and CDR2 is FQGNSA. Together with reference TRBV7-2 and TRBJ2-7, the CDR3 gives the full variable domain: GAGVSQSPSNKVTEKGKDVELRCDPISGHTALYWYRQSLGQGLEFLIYFQGNSAPDKSGLPSDRFSAERTGGSVSTLTIQRTQQEDSAVYLCASSFPGTYITYEQYFGPGTRLTVT.

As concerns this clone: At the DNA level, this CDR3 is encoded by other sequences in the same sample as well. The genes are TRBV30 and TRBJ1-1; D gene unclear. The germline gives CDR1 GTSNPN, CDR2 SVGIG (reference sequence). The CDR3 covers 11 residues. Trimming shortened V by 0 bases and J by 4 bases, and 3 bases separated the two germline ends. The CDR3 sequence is CAWSVSTEAFF. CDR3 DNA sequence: TGTGCCTGGAGTGTATCCACTGAAGCTTTCTTT. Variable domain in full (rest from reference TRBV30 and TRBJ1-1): SQTIHQWPATLVQPVGSPLSLECTVEGTSNPNLYWYRQAAGRGLQLLFYSVGIGQISSEVPQNLSASRPQDRQFILSSKKLLLSDSGFYLCAWSVSTEAFFGQGTRLTVV.

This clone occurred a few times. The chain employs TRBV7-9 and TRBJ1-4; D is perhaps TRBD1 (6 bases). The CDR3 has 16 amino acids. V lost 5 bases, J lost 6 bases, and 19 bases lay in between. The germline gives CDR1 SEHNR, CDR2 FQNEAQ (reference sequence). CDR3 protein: CASSPIGTRGDEKLFF. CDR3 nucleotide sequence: TGTGCCAGCAGCCCAATAGGGACCAGGGGAGATGAAAAACTGTTTTTT.

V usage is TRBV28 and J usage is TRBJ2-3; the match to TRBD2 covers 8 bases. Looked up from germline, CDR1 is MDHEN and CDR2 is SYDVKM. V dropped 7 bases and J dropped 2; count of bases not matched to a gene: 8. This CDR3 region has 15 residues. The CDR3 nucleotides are TGTGCCAGCACCCCAGCGGGGGTCATCACAGATACGCAGTATTTT. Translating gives CASTPAGVITDTQYF.

CDR3 DNA: TGTGCCAGCAGCTTATGGGGTGGGCTAGCGGCGAACACCGGGGAGCTGTTTTTT. Translated: CASSLWGGLAANTGELFF. This rearrangement joins TRBV7-2 to TRBJ2-2; 7 positions agree with TRBD2. The CDR3 extends over 18 amino acids. Germline CDR1 SGHTA, CDR2 FQGNSA. V lost 2 bases to trimming and J lost 0 bases; unmatched junction nucleotides: 9. Complete variable domain (other parts from reference TRBV7-2 and TRBJ2-2): GAGVSQSPSNKVTEKGKDVELRCDPISGHTALYWYRQSLGQGLEFLIYFQGNSAPDKSGLPSDRFSAERTGGSVSTLTIQRTQQEDSAVYLCASSLWGGLAANTGELFFGEGSRLTVL.

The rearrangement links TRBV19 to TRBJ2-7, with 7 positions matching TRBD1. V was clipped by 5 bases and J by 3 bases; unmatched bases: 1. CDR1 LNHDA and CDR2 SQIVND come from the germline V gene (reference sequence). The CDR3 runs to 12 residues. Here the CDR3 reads CASSSGGYEQYF. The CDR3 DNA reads TGTGCCAGTAGTTCAGGGGGCTACGAGCAGTACTTC.

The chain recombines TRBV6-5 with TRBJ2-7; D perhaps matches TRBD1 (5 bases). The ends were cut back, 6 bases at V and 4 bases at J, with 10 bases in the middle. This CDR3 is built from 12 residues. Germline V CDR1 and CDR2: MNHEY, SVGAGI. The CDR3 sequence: CASRDNAYEQYF. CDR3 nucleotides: TGTGCCAGCAGGGACAATGCTTACGAGCAGTACTTC.

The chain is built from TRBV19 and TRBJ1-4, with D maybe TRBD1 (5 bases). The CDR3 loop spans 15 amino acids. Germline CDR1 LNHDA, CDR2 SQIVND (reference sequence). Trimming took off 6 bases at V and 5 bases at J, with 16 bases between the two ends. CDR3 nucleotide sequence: TGTGCCAGTAGAGATCCGGGACGGTACAATGAAAAACTGTTTTTT. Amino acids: CASRDPGRYNEKLFF.

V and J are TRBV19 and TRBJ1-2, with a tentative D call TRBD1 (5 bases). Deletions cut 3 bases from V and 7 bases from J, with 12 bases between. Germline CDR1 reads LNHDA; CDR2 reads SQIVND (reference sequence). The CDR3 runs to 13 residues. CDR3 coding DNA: TGTGCCAGTAGTATGGATGCGGGGGTTGGCTACACCTTC. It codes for CASSMDAGVGYTF.

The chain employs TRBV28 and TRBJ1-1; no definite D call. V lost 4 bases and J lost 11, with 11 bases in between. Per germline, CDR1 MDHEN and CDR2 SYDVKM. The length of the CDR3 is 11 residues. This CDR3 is CASSSGLRAFF. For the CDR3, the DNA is TGTGCCAGCAGTTCCGGCCTTCGGGCTTTCTTT.

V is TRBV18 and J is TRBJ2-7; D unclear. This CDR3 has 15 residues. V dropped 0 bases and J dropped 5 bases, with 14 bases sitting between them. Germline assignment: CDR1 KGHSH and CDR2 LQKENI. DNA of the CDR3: TGTGCCAGCTCACCACCAAGCCTAACCTGGGACGAGCAGTACTTC. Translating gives CASSPPSLTWDEQYF.

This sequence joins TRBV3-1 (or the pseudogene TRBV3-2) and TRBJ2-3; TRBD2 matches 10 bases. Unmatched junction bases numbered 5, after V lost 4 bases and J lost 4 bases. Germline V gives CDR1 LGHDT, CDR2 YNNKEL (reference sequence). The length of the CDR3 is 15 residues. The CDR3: CASSLLAGEADTQYF. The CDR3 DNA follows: TGTGCCAGCAGCCTTCTAGCGGGGGAGGCAGATACGCAGTATTTT.

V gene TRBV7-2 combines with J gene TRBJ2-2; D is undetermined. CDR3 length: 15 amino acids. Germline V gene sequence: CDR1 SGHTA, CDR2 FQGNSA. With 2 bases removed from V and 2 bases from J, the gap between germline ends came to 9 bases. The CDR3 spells CASSLNVVNTGELFF. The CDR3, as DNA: TGTGCCAGCAGCTTAAATGTGGTTAACACCGGGGAGCTGTTTTTT. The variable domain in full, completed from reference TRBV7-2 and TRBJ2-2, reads GAGVSQSPSNKVTEKGKDVELRCDPISGHTALYWYRQSLGQGLEFLIYFQGNSAPDKSGLPSDRFSAERTGGSVSTLTIQRTQQEDSAVYLCASSLNVVNTGELFFGEGSRLTVL.

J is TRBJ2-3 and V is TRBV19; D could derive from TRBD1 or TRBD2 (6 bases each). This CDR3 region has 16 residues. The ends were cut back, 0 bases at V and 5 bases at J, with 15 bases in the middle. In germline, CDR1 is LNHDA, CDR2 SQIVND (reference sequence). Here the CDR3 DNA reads TGTGCCAGTAGTATAGATATCGGGGGCCGGGGAGATACGCAGTATTTT. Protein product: CASSIDIGGRGDTQYF.

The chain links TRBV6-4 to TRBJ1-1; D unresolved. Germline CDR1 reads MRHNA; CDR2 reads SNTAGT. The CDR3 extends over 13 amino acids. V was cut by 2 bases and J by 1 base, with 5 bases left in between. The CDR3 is CASSDAGNTEAFF. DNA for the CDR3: TGTGCCAGCAGTGACGCAGGGAACACTGAAGCTTTCTTT.

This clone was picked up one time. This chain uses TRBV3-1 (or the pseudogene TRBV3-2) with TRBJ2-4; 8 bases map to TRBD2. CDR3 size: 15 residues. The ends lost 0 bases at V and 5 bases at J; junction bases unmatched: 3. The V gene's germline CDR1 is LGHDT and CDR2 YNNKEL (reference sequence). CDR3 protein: CASSQESGGENIQYF. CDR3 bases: TGTGCCAGCAGCCAAGAGTCGGGGGGGGAAAACATTCAGTACTTC.

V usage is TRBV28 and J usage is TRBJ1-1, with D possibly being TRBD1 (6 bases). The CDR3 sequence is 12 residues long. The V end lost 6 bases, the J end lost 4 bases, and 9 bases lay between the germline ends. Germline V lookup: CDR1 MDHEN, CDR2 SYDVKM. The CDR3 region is CASRIQGTEAFF. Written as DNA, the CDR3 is TGTGCCAGCAGGATACAGGGCACTGAAGCTTTCTTT.

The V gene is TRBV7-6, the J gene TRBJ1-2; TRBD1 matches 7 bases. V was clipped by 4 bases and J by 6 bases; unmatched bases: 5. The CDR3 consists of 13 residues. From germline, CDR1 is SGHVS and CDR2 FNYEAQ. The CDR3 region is CASSSTGMDGYTF. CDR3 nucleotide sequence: TGTGCCAGCAGCTCGACAGGGATGGATGGCTACACCTTC.

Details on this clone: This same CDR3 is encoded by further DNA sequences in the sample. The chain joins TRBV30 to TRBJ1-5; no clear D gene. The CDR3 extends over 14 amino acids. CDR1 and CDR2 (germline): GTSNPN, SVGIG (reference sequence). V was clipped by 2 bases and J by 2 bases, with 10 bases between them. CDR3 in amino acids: CAWSTGGGNQPQHF. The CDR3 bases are TGTGCCTGGAGTACGGGTGGTGGCAATCAGCCCCAGCATTTT.

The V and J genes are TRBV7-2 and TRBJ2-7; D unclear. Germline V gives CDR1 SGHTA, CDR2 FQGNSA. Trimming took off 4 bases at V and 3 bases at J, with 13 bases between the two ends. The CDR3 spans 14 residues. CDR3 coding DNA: TGTGCCAGCAGCTCCGGCAGGTATTACTACGAGCAGTACTTC. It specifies CASSSGRYYYEQYF.

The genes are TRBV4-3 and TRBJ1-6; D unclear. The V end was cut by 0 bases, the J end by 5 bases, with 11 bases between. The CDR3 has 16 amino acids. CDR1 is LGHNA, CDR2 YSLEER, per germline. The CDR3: CASSQDRPGNNSPLHF. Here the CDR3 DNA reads TGCGCCAGCAGCCAAGATAGACCGGGGAATAATTCACCCCTCCACTTT.

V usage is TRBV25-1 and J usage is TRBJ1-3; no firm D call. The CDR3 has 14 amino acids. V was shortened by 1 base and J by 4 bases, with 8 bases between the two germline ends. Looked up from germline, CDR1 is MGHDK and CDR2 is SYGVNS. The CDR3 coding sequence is TGTGCCAGCAGTGAATCGTACTCAGGAAACACCATATATTTT. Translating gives CASSESYSGNTIYF.

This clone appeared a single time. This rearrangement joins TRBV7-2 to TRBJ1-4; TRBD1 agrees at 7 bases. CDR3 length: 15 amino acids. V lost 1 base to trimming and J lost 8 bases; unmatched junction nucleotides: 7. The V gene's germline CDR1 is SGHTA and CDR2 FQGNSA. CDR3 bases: TGTGCCAGCAGCTTAGATCGGACAGGAGAGGAAAAACTGTTTTTT. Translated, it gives CASSLDRTGEEKLFF.

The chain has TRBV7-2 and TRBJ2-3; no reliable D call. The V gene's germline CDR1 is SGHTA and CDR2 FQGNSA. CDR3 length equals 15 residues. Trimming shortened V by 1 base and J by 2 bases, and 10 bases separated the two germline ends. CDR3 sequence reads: CASSLGVPSTDTQYF. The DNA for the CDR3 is TGTGCCAGCAGCTTAGGCGTTCCCTCCACAGATACGCAGTATTTT.

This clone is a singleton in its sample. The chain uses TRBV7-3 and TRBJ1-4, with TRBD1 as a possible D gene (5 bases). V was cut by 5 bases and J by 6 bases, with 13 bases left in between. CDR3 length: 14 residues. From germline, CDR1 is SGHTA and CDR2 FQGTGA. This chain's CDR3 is CASSPVQGDEKLFF. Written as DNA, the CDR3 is TGTGCCAGCAGCCCCGTGCAGGGAGATGAAAAACTGTTTTTT.

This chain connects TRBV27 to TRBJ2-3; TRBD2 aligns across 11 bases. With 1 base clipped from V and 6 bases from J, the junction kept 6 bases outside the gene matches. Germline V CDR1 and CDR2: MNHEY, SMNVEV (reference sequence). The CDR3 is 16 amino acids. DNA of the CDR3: TGTGCCAGCAGTTTATGGGCGGCTAGCGGGGGGGATACGCAGTATTTT. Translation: CASSLWAASGGDTQYF.

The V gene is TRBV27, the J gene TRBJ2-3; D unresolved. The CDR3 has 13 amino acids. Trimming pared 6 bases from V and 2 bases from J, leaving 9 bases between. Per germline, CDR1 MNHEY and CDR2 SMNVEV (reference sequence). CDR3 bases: TGTGCCAGCAGCCTCGGGTACACAGATACGCAGTATTTT. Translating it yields CASSLGYTDTQYF.

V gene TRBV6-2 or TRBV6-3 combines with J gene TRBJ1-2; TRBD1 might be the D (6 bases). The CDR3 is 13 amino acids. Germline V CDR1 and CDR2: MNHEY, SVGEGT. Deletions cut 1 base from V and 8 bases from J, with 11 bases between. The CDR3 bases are TGTGCCAGCAGTTACTTTGGGGGCGACGGCTACACCTTC. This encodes CASSYFGGDGYTF.

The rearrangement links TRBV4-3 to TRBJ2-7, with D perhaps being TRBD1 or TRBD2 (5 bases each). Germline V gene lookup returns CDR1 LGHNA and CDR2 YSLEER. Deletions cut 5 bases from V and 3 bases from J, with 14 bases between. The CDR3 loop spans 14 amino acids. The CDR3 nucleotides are TGCGCCAGCAGCAAAGCGGAGAGGGGCTACGAGCAGTACTTC. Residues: CASSKAERGYEQYF.

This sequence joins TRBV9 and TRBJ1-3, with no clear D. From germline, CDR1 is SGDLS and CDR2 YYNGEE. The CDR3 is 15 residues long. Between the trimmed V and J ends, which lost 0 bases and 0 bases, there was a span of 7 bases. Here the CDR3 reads CASSVVGHSGNTIYF. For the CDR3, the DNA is TGTGCCAGCAGCGTAGTGGGCCACTCTGGAAACACCATATATTTT. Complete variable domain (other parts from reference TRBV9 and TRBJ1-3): DSGVTQTPKHLITATGQRVTLRCSPRSGDLSVYWYQQSLDQGLQFLIQYYNGEERAKGNILERFSAQQFPDLHSELNLSSLELGDSALYFCASSVVGHSGNTIYFGEGSWLTVV.

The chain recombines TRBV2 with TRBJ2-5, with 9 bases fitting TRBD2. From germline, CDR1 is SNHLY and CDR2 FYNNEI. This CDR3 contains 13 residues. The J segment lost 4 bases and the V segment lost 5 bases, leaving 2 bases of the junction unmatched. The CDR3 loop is CASSLAGRETQYF. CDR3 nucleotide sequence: TGTGCCAGCAGTCTAGCGGGGAGAGAGACCCAGTACTTC. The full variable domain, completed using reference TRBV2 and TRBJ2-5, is EPEVTQTPSHQVTQMGQEVILRCVPISNHLYFYWYRQILGQKVEFLVSFYNNEISEKSEIFDDQFSVERPDGSNFTLKIRSTKLEDSAMYFCASSLAGRETQYFGPGTRLLVL.

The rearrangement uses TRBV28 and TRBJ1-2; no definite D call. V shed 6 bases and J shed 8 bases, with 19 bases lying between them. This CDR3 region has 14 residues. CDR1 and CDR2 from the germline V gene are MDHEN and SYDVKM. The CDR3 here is CASSPPLIAGGYTF. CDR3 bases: TGTGCCAGCAGCCCCCCCCTTATAGCGGGGGGCTACACCTTC.